This record covers a single TCR beta chain. Other DNA variants within this sample encode the same CDR3. The data were taken from a study of shared clonotypes between healthy human individuals. Naivety among CD8 cells was defined by CD45RO negativity and positive CCR7 selection, thereby excluding terminally differentiated effector memory CD45RA+ cells. TCRdb keeps only in-frame clones here, not all; method: immunoSEQ multiplex PCR. Of about 2.1 million clones in the sample, 93% are singletons; the top ten hold 1.5% to 2%. There are 14 residues in the CDR3. Looked up from germline, CDR1 is SGDLS and CDR2 is YYNGEE. The germline V and J ends were trimmed by 4 bases and 2 bases, with 11 bases remaining between them.

The sample was naive CD8+ T cells from PBMCs. This clonotype originated in a man aged 18 to 30 in good health. Some clones in this sample may be carry-over from other donors' samples. The rearrangement joins TRBV9 to TRBJ2-3; D might be TRBD1 or TRBD2, each matching 7 bases. The CDR3 DNA follows: TGTGCCAGCAGCCCAGGGGGGGACACAGATACGCAGTATTTT. This encodes CASSPGGDTDTQYF.